This entry lists 21 T cell receptor beta chains sequenced from one sample in a study of blood T cell repertoires in COVID-19 (dated by TCRdb to 2018 to 2021). Library generation was performed with the immunoSEQ multiplex PCR assay. TCRdb mirrors the immuneACCESS table, restricted to in-frame sequences. Some clones are absent from its copies; in checked studies, under half trace to an unresolved V gene, and the reason for the others is unknown. Present in this sample are about 150,000 clones, approximately 88% of which were seen just once. Together, the top ten hold 2.9% of the sample. Material: peripheral blood. The receptors originated from a woman aged 55 to 70 with acute or convalescent COVID-19.

This clone was seen only once. This rearrangement joins TRBV7-2 to TRBJ2-4, with D tentatively TRBD2 (6 bases). The germline CDR1 and CDR2 sequences are SGHTA and FQGNSA. Trimming shortened V by 2 bases and J by 3 bases, and 14 bases separated the two germline ends. The CDR3 loop spans 16 amino acids. This CDR3 reads CASSLTGVMIKNIQYF. The CDR3 DNA is TGTGCCAGCAGCTTAACGGGGGTGATGATCAAAAACATTCAGTACTTC.

This clone was seen more than once but under ten times. This sequence joins TRBV18 and TRBJ2-2; 9 positions agree with TRBD2. The CDR3 extends over 16 amino acids. CDR1 and CDR2 from the germline V gene are KGHSH and LQKENI. J gave up 5 bases and V 3 bases, and 7 bases lay outside the gene matches. CDR3 DNA: TGTGCCAGCTCACCCCTCTCCAGCGGGGGGACCGGGGAGCTGTTTTTT. It codes for CASSPLSSGGTGELFF. Complete variable domain (other parts from reference TRBV18 and TRBJ2-2): NAGVMQNPRHLVRRRGQEARLRCSPMKGHSHVYWYRQLPEEGLKFMVYLQKENIIDESGMPKERFSAEFPKEGPSILRIQQVVRGDSAAYFCASSPLSSGGTGELFFGEGSRLTVL.

This clone appeared a single time. The chain carries TRBV6-4 and TRBJ2-1; no clear D gene. V shed 4 bases and J shed 2 bases, with 6 bases lying between them. Germline CDR1 is MRHNA and CDR2 is SNTAGT. This CDR3 has 13 residues. CDR3 amino acids: CASSVVAYNEQFF. CDR3 sequence (DNA): TGTGCCAGCAGTGTGGTAGCCTACAATGAGCAGTTCTTC.

The V gene is TRBV27, the J gene TRBJ2-5; 7 bases fit TRBD2. Per germline, CDR1 MNHEY and CDR2 SMNVEV (reference sequence). The length of the CDR3 is 15 residues. After removal of 5 bases from V and 2 bases from J, the junction contained 8 bases not matched to a gene. CDR3 amino acids: CASSPRETRQETQYF. CDR3 in DNA: TGTGCCAGCAGTCCGCGGGAGACGAGACAAGAGACCCAGTACTTC.

J is TRBJ1-5 and V is TRBV12-3 or TRBV12-4; TRBD1 matches 8 bases. The CDR3 spans 13 residues. V lost 6 bases and J lost 9; bases outside the gene matches: 7. The CDR3 is CASSSDRERPQHF. The CDR3 DNA reads TGTGCCAGCAGCTCGGACAGGGAGAGGCCCCAGCATTTT.

This chain uses TRBV7-8 with TRBJ2-1, with 9 bases matching TRBD2. Germline CDR1 and CDR2: SGHVS and FQNEAQ. V trimming: 4 bases; J trimming: 8 bases; junction bases outside the gene matches: 12. The CDR3 totals 16 residues. CDR3: CASSSSGARDAHEQFF. The DNA of the CDR3 is TGTGCCAGCAGCTCTAGCGGGGCCCGAGATGCCCATGAGCAGTTCTTC.

The rearrangement uses TRBV15 and TRBJ1-5; 7 positions agree with TRBD1. The CDR3 is 18 residues long. The trim removed 0 bases at V and 7 bases at J, leaving 15 bases unmatched. Germline CDR1 reads LNHNV; CDR2 reads YYDKDF (reference sequence). The CDR3 loop reads CATSRDRSLDRVGQPQHF. DNA of the CDR3: TGTGCCACCAGCAGAGATCGGTCCTTAGACAGGGTAGGACAGCCCCAGCATTTT.

The rearrangement joins TRBV6-5 to TRBJ1-1, with D possibly TRBD1 on 6 matching bases. The CDR3 has 12 amino acids. CDR1 is MNHEY and CDR2 is SVGAGI in the germline V gene. Trimming pared 6 bases from V and 9 bases from J, leaving 14 bases between. The CDR3 protein is CASRAGQFQAFF. The CDR3 nucleotides are TGTGCCAGCAGAGCCGGACAGTTCCAAGCTTTCTTT.

V usage is TRBV5-1 and J usage is TRBJ2-5; 10 bases map to TRBD2. The CDR3 is 15 amino acids. V lost 5 bases to trimming and J lost 4 bases; unmatched junction nucleotides: 8. Per the germline V gene, CDR1 is SGHRS and CDR2 is YFSETQ. DNA of the CDR3: TGCGCCAGCAGGTGGAGCGGGGGGGCCGGAGAGACCCAGTACTTC. Translating it yields CASRWSGGAGETQYF.

This clone was seen a few times. The chain uses TRBV10-3 and TRBJ1-5; no clear D. The ends were cut back, 4 bases at V and 5 bases at J, with 3 bases in the middle. The germline V gene encodes CDR1 ENHRY and CDR2 SYGVKD. The CDR3 runs to 11 residues. CDR3 residues: CAISADQPQHF. Written as DNA, the CDR3 is TGTGCCATCAGTGCCGATCAGCCCCAGCATTTT.

V and J are TRBV18 and TRBJ1-2; 10 bases line up with TRBD1. V lost 3 bases, J lost 3 bases, and 7 bases stayed unmatched. Germline CDR1 is KGHSH and CDR2 is LQKENI. This CDR3 is 16 amino acids long. Here the CDR3 reads CASSPSPGTGDYGYTF. The CDR3 bases are TGTGCCAGCTCACCTAGTCCCGGGACAGGGGACTATGGCTACACCTTC.

The chain carries TRBV7-2 and TRBJ1-5; D gene unclear. Trimming shortened V by 4 bases and J by 0 bases, and 16 bases separated the two germline ends. The CDR3 sequence is 17 residues long. Germline CDR1 reads SGHTA; CDR2 reads FQGNSA. The CDR3 loop reads CASSYYRPRSSNQPQHF. The DNA of the CDR3 is TGTGCCAGCAGCTACTATCGCCCTAGATCTAGCAATCAGCCCCAGCATTTT.

This clone has only a few counts. This rearrangement joins TRBV13 to TRBJ2-5; no definite D call. The CDR3 totals 13 residues. V was trimmed by 6 bases and J by 2 bases, leaving 10 bases between them. Germline loops: CDR1 PRHDT, CDR2 FYEKMQ (reference sequence). CDR3 sequence reads: CASSQRAQETQYF. CDR3 nucleotide sequence: TGTGCCAGCAGTCAGCGAGCTCAAGAGACCCAGTACTTC.

The chain uses TRBV6-2 or TRBV6-3 and TRBJ1-1; 7 bases align to TRBD1. J was trimmed by 7 bases and V by 5 bases; bases with no gene match: 4. The CDR3 has 12 amino acids. Germline lookup yields CDR1 MNHEY and CDR2 SVGEGT. CDR3 DNA: TGTGCCAGCAGTCCGGACAGGCGTGAAGCTTTCTTT. Residues: CASSPDRREAFF.

The chain joins TRBV12-3 or TRBV12-4 to TRBJ2-3, with a possible D match to TRBD2 (5 bases). This CDR3 is 12 amino acids long. V was clipped by 3 bases and J by 5 bases, with 6 bases between them. The CDR3 nucleotides read TGTGCCAGCAGTTTCGGGGTAGATACGCAGTATTTT. Its translation is CASSFGVDTQYF.

The rearrangement links TRBV10-1 to TRBJ2-7, with 7 bases matching TRBD1. Per the germline V gene, CDR1 is WNHNN and CDR2 is SYGVQD (reference sequence). Trimming removed 6 bases from V and 3 bases from J; junction bases left unmatched: 5. CDR3 length equals 13 residues. CDR3 nucleotides: TGCGCCAGCAGCCCCCGACAGGGCTACGAGCAGTACTTC. Translating it yields CASSPRQGYEQYF.

The chain links TRBV19 to TRBJ1-4, with TRBD1 as a possible D gene (6 bases). The CDR3 is 18 residues long. V lost 6 bases and J 2 bases, leaving 22 bases between the germline ends. The germline CDR1 and CDR2 sequences are LNHDA and SQIVND (reference sequence). The CDR3 here is CASRSGRGPVTTNEKLFF. CDR3 DNA: TGTGCCAGTAGGAGTGGGCGGGGGCCGGTAACGACTAATGAAAAACTGTTTTTT. Using reference TRBV19 and TRBJ1-4 for the parts outside the CDR3, the full variable domain is DGGITQSPKYLFRKEGQNVTLSCEQNLNHDAMYWYRQDPGQGLRLIYYSQIVNDFQKGDIAEGYSVSREKKESFPLTVTSAQKNPTAFYLCASRSGRGPVTTNEKLFFGSGTQLSVL.

The chain couples TRBV27 to TRBJ2-6, with 7 bases lining up with TRBD1. The CDR3 has 18 amino acids. Trimming cost V 0 bases and J 4 bases; bases outside gene matches: 9. Germline CDR1 MNHEY, CDR2 SMNVEV (reference sequence). Here the CDR3 reads CASSLSGDSLKGANVLTF. The CDR3 DNA reads TGTGCCAGCAGTTTATCAGGGGACAGTCTCAAAGGGGCCAACGTCCTGACTTTC.

The gene calls are TRBV5-4 and TRBJ2-3; 8 bases line up with TRBD2. Germline V CDR1 and CDR2: SGHNT, YYREEE (reference sequence). With V trimmed by 5 bases and J by 3 bases, 8 bases remained unmatched. The CDR3 has 15 residues. CDR3 residues: CASSQAGVGTDTQYF. The CDR3, as DNA: TGTGCCAGCAGTCAAGCGGGGGTTGGAACAGATACGCAGTATTTT.

This chain joins TRBV4-3 and TRBJ1-5; TRBD1 agrees at 11 bases. The CDR3 runs to 17 residues. The germline V gene has CDR1 LGHNA and CDR2 YSLEER. V shed 3 bases, J shed 7 bases, and the junction held 11 bases outside the gene matches. CDR3 loop: CASSQTSGTGGGQPQHF. CDR3 coding DNA: TGCGCCAGCAGCCAGACGTCCGGGACAGGGGGTGGACAGCCCCAGCATTTT.

The chain combines TRBV6-2 or TRBV6-3 with TRBJ2-7; D is undetermined. This CDR3 is built from 13 residues. The V and J ends lost 6 bases and 2 bases respectively, with 11 bases between them. CDR1 and CDR2 from the germline V gene are MNHEY and SVGEGT. CDR3 nucleotides: TGTGCCAGCAGCGACACAGAGACCTACGAGCAGTACTTC. The encoded protein is CASSDTETYEQYF.